The TCR beta chain described here comes from a study of shared clonotypes between healthy human individuals. Study-level information: The plates for each donor numbered three CD4 naive, three CD4 memory, two CD8 naive and one CD8 memory. Study-level results: Clonotypes shared by all four donors outscored non-shared clonotypes in generation probability. Among a few donors, about 5% of naive CD4 clonotypes were found in common.

Regarding this clone: Its target is not known.

TCRdb's copy holds only in-frame clones and misses some; the assay was immunoSEQ multiplex PCR. This table has about 2 million clones, 85% to 95% appearing once. The source is a man between 18 and 29 years old in good health. Specimen: naive CD4+ T cells sorted from blood. The sample's subset: CD45RA+ positively selected.

DNA of the CDR3: TGCGCCAGCAGCCCGGGAGGTACCGGGACCCAAGGGGCCCAGTACTTC. Translated: CASSPGGTGTQGAQYF. This chain uses TRBV5-1 with TRBJ2-5; 7 nucleotides line up with TRBD2. V shed 4 bases, J shed 9 bases, and the junction held 18 bases outside the gene matches. Germline assignment: CDR1 SGHRS and CDR2 YFSETQ. This CDR3 region has 16 residues.